The entry below describes one TCR beta chain. Antigen unknown. The time point was: week 23, last vaccination. Doses of 300 ug of mutant IDH1 20-mer peptide were given with topical imiquimod. This sample stems from a study of a mutant IDH1 vaccine in newly diagnosed glioma. The CDR3 runs to 16 residues. V shed 3 bases and J 2 bases; nucleotides not matched to a gene: 9. From germline, CDR1 is GTSNPN and CDR2 SVGIG (reference sequence). Using immunoSEQ multiplex PCR, the repertoire was profiled, and TCRdb retains in-frame clones only, with some absent. The sample lists tens of thousands of clones; about four fifths were seen once.

The chain employs TRBV30 and TRBJ1-5; 8 bases line up with TRBD1. The TCR comes from a man between 35 and 55 years old with glioma. The specimen comprised PBMCs, sampled from a glioma patient whose treatment included an IDH1 peptide vaccine. The CDR3, as DNA: TGTGCCTGGAGGAAGCAGGGGGCAGTCGGCAATCAGCCCCAGCATTTT. The encoded protein is CAWRKQGAVGNQPQHF.